Listed here are 26 T cell receptor beta chains from one sample, sequenced in a study of blood T cells in healthy people across ages. PCR was performed a second time for roughly 7 to 12 cycles using a sample-barcoded 5' primer and a J-beta primer mix. TCRdb re-derived calls from the 5' RACE reads in MiXCR, one entry per CDR3 protein. The table has about 1,400,000 distinct CDR3 sequences, roughly 40% seen once; the top ten hold 7% to 9%. The sample comprised blood. Receptors were obtained from a woman younger than 30 in good health.

V and J are TRBV6-1 and TRBJ1-2; D ambiguous. There are 17 residues in the CDR3. CDR1 is MNHNS, CDR2 SASEGT, per germline. Between the trimmed V and J ends, which lost 2 bases and 6 bases, there was a span of 22 bases. CDR3 DNA: TGTGCCAGCAGTGAACTCTCCTATGGGCCTCCTTTTCATGGCTACACCTTC. Its protein is CASSELSYGPPFHGYTF.

The V and J genes are TRBV7-8 and TRBJ2-7; 8 bases match TRBD2. CDR1 and CDR2 from the germline V gene are SGHVS and FQNEAQ. This CDR3 has 16 residues. The V segment lost 5 bases and the J segment 7 bases; nucleotides outside the gene matches: 16. The CDR3 region is CASSGSGGVIYNEQYF. CDR3 sequence (DNA): TGTGCCAGCAGCGGCAGCGGGGGAGTTATTTACAATGAGCAGTACTTC.

The V gene is TRBV3-1, the J gene TRBJ2-5; D is uncertain. The CDR3 consists of 13 residues. V was trimmed by 4 bases and J by 4 bases, leaving 10 bases between them. CDR1 is LGHDT and CDR2 is YNNKEL in the germline V gene (reference sequence). The CDR3 reads CASSPPQSETQYF. As DNA, the CDR3 is TGTGCCAGCAGCCCCCCGCAGTCAGAGACCCAGTACTTC.

With regard to this clonotype: One junction end disagrees with the germline gene, perhaps due to a read error. This chain uses TRBV6-6 with TRBJ2-1; TRBD2 agrees at 16 bases. Germline CDR1 MNHNY, CDR2 SVGAGI (reference sequence). The CDR3 extends over 16 amino acids. CDR3 loop: CASSLGTSGREIERFF. The CDR3 nucleotides are TGTGCCAGCAGTCTCGGGACTAGCGGGAGGGAGATTGAGCGGTTCTTC.

The gene calls are TRBV20-1 and TRBJ2-1; D perhaps matches TRBD2 (6 bases). V dropped 3 bases and J dropped 4 bases, with 13 bases sitting between them. CDR3 length equals 14 residues. Germline CDR1 reads DFQATT; CDR2 reads SNEGSKA (reference sequence). CDR3 residues: CSARVRERYNEQFF. The CDR3 nucleotides read TGCAGTGCTAGGGTCCGGGAGCGATACAATGAGCAGTTCTTC.

V is TRBV20-1 and J is TRBJ2-3, with unresolved D. V gave up 3 bases and J gave up 3 bases, with 13 bases separating them. This CDR3 spans 14 amino acids. In germline, CDR1 is DFQATT, CDR2 SNEGSKA (reference sequence). CDR3 protein: CSASPRSRTDTQYF. The CDR3 region has the DNA TGCAGTGCTAGCCCGAGGAGCCGAACAGATACGCAGTATTTT.

V is TRBV6-2 or TRBV6-3 and J is TRBJ2-1, with D perhaps matching TRBD1 (6 bases). Germline CDR1 reads MNHEY; CDR2 reads SVGEGT. The CDR3 loop spans 14 amino acids. V was trimmed by 2 bases and J by 3 bases, leaving 8 bases between them. In nucleotides, the CDR3 is TGTGCCAGCAGTTACACAGGGAACTACAATGAGCAGTTCTTC. Its protein is CASSYTGNYNEQFF.

This clonotype was counted ten times or more. This chain connects TRBV7-2 to TRBJ1-5; D is undetermined. The length of the CDR3 is 15 residues. Trimming left V 2 bases short and J 3 bases short, with 11 bases between. From germline, CDR1 is SGHTA and CDR2 FQGNSA. The CDR3 DNA sequence: TGTGCCAGCAGCTTAACGGGAGCTAACAATCAGCCCCAGCATTTT. As protein: CASSLTGANNQPQHF.

The rearrangement links TRBV5-1 to TRBJ2-1; TRBD2 agrees at 12 bases. V lost 6 bases, J lost 4 bases, and 14 bases stayed unmatched. The CDR3 loop spans 18 amino acids. Germline values: CDR1 SGHRS, CDR2 YFSETQ. The CDR3, as DNA: TGCGCCAGCACCCGGACTAGCGGGGAGCCGACGTCTTACAATGAGCAGTTCTTC. It is translated as CASTRTSGEPTSYNEQFF.

This clonotype was observed a handful of times. V and J are TRBV10-3 and TRBJ1-2, with 7 bases matching TRBD1. Germline-derived CDR1 and CDR2 are ENHRY and SYGVKD. CDR3 length: 14 residues. The junction had 9 bases not matched to a gene; V was cut back by 3 bases and J by 8 bases. The chain's CDR3 is CAISDRGTGVGYTF. In DNA, the CDR3 is TGTGCCATCAGTGACAGGGGGACCGGCGTCGGCTACACCTTC.

The chain employs TRBV9 and TRBJ2-5; a weak D match, TRBD1 (5 bases). CDR1 SGDLS and CDR2 YYNGEE come from the germline V gene. This CDR3 contains 14 residues. The V gene lost 0 bases and the J gene lost 4 bases, with 10 bases spanning the gap. This CDR3 reads CASSVDGQGETQYF. The CDR3 nucleotides are TGTGCCAGCAGCGTAGATGGGCAGGGAGAGACCCAGTACTTC.

This clonotype was counted only a few times. This rearrangement joins TRBV12-3 or TRBV12-4 to TRBJ2-5; D is undetermined. Trimming left V 2 bases short and J 11 bases short, with 9 bases between. The CDR3 is 11 amino acids. The CDR3 loop reads CASSLLVEQYF. CDR3 sequence (DNA): TGTGCCAGCAGTTTATTGGTTGAGCAGTACTTC.

This chain links TRBV20-1 with TRBJ1-1, with D hard to call. CDR3 size: 14 residues. Germline-derived CDR1 and CDR2 are DFQATT and SNEGSKA (reference sequence). V lost 0 bases, J lost 4 bases, and 12 bases lay in between. This CDR3 is CSARDRGRVTEAFF. CDR3 nucleotides: TGCAGTGCTAGAGATCGTGGACGGGTCACTGAAGCTTTCTTT.

The rearrangement uses TRBV29-1 and TRBJ1-4; D gene uncertain. This CDR3 has 12 amino acids. V lost 3 bases to trimming and J lost 4 bases, with 6 bases between them. The germline V gene encodes CDR1 SQVTM and CDR2 ANQGSEA. CDR3 residues: CSVDGRNEKLFF. The CDR3 DNA is TGCAGCGTTGATGGACGTAATGAAAAACTGTTTTTT.

The V gene is TRBV25-1, the J gene TRBJ1-4, with 9 nucleotides matching TRBD1. Trimming cost V 5 bases and J 8 bases; bases outside gene matches: 6. The V gene's germline CDR1 is MGHDK and CDR2 SYGVNS. The CDR3 is 14 amino acids. As DNA, the CDR3 is TGTGCCAGCAGTACGGACAGGGGAGGGGAAAAACTGTTTTTT. This sequence encodes CASSTDRGGEKLFF.

V is TRBV2 and J is TRBJ1-4, with D perhaps matching TRBD1 (5 bases). In germline, CDR1 is SNHLY, CDR2 FYNNEI. The CDR3 has 15 amino acids. V was pared by 3 bases and J by 8 bases, with 16 bases between. In DNA, the CDR3 is TGTGCCAGCAGTGAGTGGCAGGGCCTTAGCGAAAAACTGTTTTTT. This codes for CASSEWQGLSEKLFF. Full variable domain (remainder filled in from reference TRBV2 and TRBJ1-4): EPEVTQTPSHQVTQMGQEVILRCVPISNHLYFYWYRQILGQKVEFLVSFYNNEISEKSEIFDDQFSVERPDGSNFTLKIRSTKLEDSAMYFCASSEWQGLSEKLFFGSGTQLSVL.

This clonotype was detected only a few times. V gene TRBV4-1 combines with J gene TRBJ1-2, with D unresolved. Germline V gives CDR1 MGHRA, CDR2 YSYEKL. This CDR3 is 15 amino acids long. Trimming cost V 3 bases and J 2 bases, with 13 bases left between them. The CDR3 sequence is CASSQSSAPNYGYTF. CDR3 bases: TGCGCCAGCAGCCAGAGTTCTGCCCCGAACTATGGCTACACCTTC.

This chain uses TRBV6-6 with TRBJ2-7, with D unclear. With 3 bases removed from V and 6 bases from J, the gap between germline ends came to 9 bases. CDR3 length equals 12 residues. Germline CDR1 reads MNHNY; CDR2 reads SVGAGI (reference sequence). The CDR3 protein is CASSYERGEQYF. The CDR3 DNA reads as TGTGCCAGCAGTTATGAGAGAGGCGAGCAGTACTTC.

This chain connects TRBV4-1 to TRBJ1-2, with D tentatively TRBD1 (5 bases). The CDR3 contains 12 residues. V was pared by 0 bases and J by 10 bases, with 9 bases between. CDR1 and CDR2 (germline): MGHRA, YSYEKL. Here the CDR3 reads CASSQDVGHYTF. CDR3 in DNA: TGCGCCAGCAGCCAAGACGTGGGGCACTACACCTTC.

This rearrangement joins TRBV4-1 to TRBJ2-5; tentatively, D is TRBD1 (5 bases). The CDR3 consists of 16 residues. The germline V and J ends were trimmed by 0 bases and 11 bases, with 22 bases remaining between them. The germline CDR1 and CDR2 sequences are MGHRA and YSYEKL. As DNA, the CDR3 is TGCGCCAGCAGCCAAGATGCGGCAGGGTACTCCTACGGGCAGTACTTC. Protein product: CASSQDAAGYSYGQYF.

This clonotype was recorded a few times. V gene TRBV5-1 combines with J gene TRBJ2-3; 7 bases are shared with TRBD2. CDR3 length: 17 amino acids. Losses at the gene ends were 3 bases for V and 4 bases for J; bases not matched to a gene: 14. The germline V gene has CDR1 SGHRS and CDR2 YFSETQ. The CDR3 DNA reads as TGCGCCAGCAGCTCCCAGGAGACTAGCAGAGGAGCAGATACGCAGTATTTT. Translation gives CASSSQETSRGADTQYF. Drawing the rest from reference TRBV5-1 and TRBJ2-3, the complete variable domain is KAGVTQTPRYLIKTRGQQVTLSCSPISGHRSVSWYQQTPGQGLQFLFEYFSETQRNKGNFPGRFSGRQFSNSRSEMNVSTLELGDSALYLCASSSQETSRGADTQYFGPGTRLTVL.

This clonotype has just a few counts. The chain couples TRBV6-5 to TRBJ2-3; tentatively, D is TRBD1 or TRBD2 (6 bases each). The V end was cut by 8 bases, the J end by 2 bases, with 11 bases between. Germline lookup yields CDR1 MNHEY and CDR2 SVGAGI. The CDR3 consists of 13 residues. The CDR3 nucleotides are TGTGCCAGCCAGAGGGGGGTCACAGATACGCAGTATTTT. This sequence encodes CASQRGVTDTQYF.

V and J are TRBV2 and TRBJ1-1, with D maybe TRBD1 (5 bases). Germline CDR1 reads SNHLY; CDR2 reads FYNNEI. There are 16 residues in the CDR3. Trimming shortened V by 0 bases and J by 5 bases, and 16 bases separated the two germline ends. The CDR3 region is CASSEALPGSSTEAFF. Here the CDR3 DNA reads TGTGCCAGCAGTGAAGCGCTTCCAGGGTCAAGTACTGAAGCTTTCTTT.

The V and J genes are TRBV28 and TRBJ1-4; a weak D match, TRBD1 (6 bases). CDR1 and CDR2 (germline): MDHEN, SYDVKM. The CDR3 spans 13 residues. V dropped 6 bases and J dropped 8 bases, with 13 bases sitting between them. The CDR3 loop reads CASSRTVEEKLFF. For the CDR3, the DNA is TGTGCCAGCAGCCGGACAGTAGAAGAAAAACTGTTTTTT.

The sample holds many counts of this clonotype. The gene calls are TRBV4-1 and TRBJ2-7; D unclear. The V and J ends lost 5 bases and 2 bases respectively, with 10 bases between them. The CDR3 length is 13 residues. Germline V gene data show CDR1 as MGHRA and CDR2 as YSYEKL. This CDR3 reads CASSGTDAYEQYF. CDR3 coding DNA: TGCGCCAGCAGCGGAACGGATGCCTACGAGCAGTACTTC.

The chain links TRBV13 to TRBJ2-5; D is perhaps TRBD1 (5 bases). Per germline, CDR1 PRHDT and CDR2 FYEKMQ (reference sequence). The CDR3 has 12 residues. The V and J ends lost 3 bases and 11 bases respectively, with 13 bases between them. The CDR3 bases are TGTGCCAGCAGCTTCAAGACAGCAGAGCAGTACTTC. Protein product: CASSFKTAEQYF.